The 30 T cell receptor beta chains listed next were all sequenced from one sample in a study of CD8 T cells in ankylosing spondylitis. TCRdb passed the 5' RACE reads through MiXCR, listing each CDR3 protein once. The sample carries about 24,000 distinct CDR3 sequences, over 10% recorded once. Sequences were obtained from blood. The receptors come from a male donor with ankylosing spondylitis or in good health (not recorded which).

This clonotype was found a few times. DNA for the CDR3: TGCAGTGCTAGAGGTCTGAGGGGCACAGATACGCAGTATTTT. It translates to CSARGLRGTDTQYF. This rearrangement joins TRBV20-1 to TRBJ2-3; D is possibly TRBD2 (5 bases). V lost 1 base and J lost 1, with 9 bases in between. Germline values: CDR1 DFQATT, CDR2 SNEGSKA (reference sequence). The CDR3 has 14 amino acids.

CDR3 in DNA: TGTGCCAGCAGTGGGGGGTACGAGCAGTACGTC. It specifies CASSGGYEQYV. This sequence joins TRBV2 and TRBJ2-7; tentatively, D is TRBD1 or TRBD2 (5 bases each). The CDR3 is made up of 11 amino acids. CDR1 is SNHLY and CDR2 is FYNNEI in the germline V gene. V was pared by 4 bases and J by 4 bases, with 5 bases between.

This clonotype was recorded at least ten times. The J gene is TRBJ2-7, the V gene TRBV25-1, with D unclear. The length of the CDR3 is 11 residues. Germline CDR1 MGHDK, CDR2 SYGVNS. V lost 4 bases to trimming and J lost 3 bases, with 4 bases between them. CDR3 sequence: CASSGLYEQYV. The DNA of the CDR3 is TGTGCCAGCAGTGGCCTCTACGAGCAGTACGTC.

Ten or more counts support this clonotype. The rearrangement uses TRBV5-1 and TRBJ2-3; 14 nucleotides align to TRBD2. This CDR3 region has 18 residues. Unmatched junction bases numbered 12, after V lost 3 bases and J lost 6 bases. In germline, CDR1 is SGHRS, CDR2 YFSETQ. The CDR3: CASSSGTSGGAMTDTQYF. The CDR3 coding sequence is TGCGCCAGCAGCTCCGGGACTAGCGGGGGCGCCATGACTGATACGCAGTATTTT.

This chain connects TRBV28 to TRBJ2-3; D unresolved. The CDR3 loop spans 12 amino acids. Germline lookup yields CDR1 MDHEN and CDR2 SYDVKM. The V end was cut by 5 bases, the J end by 2 bases, with 5 bases between. DNA of the CDR3: TGTGCCAGCAGTCCCTACACAGATACGCAGTATTTT. It specifies CASSPYTDTQYF.

The chain combines TRBV5-1 with TRBJ2-3; no clear D gene. The CDR3 is 14 amino acids. V was shortened by 1 base and J by 5 bases, with 11 bases between the two germline ends. CDR1 is SGHRS, CDR2 YFSETQ, per germline. The CDR3 nucleotides are TGCGCCAGCAGCTTGCGGAACAGCGAAGATACGCAGTATTTT. This sequence encodes CASSLRNSEDTQYF.

In this sample, this clonotype turned up many times. This rearrangement joins TRBV7-2 to TRBJ2-7; no clear D. CDR1 is SGHTA and CDR2 is FQGNSA in the germline V gene. V lost 1 base and J 0 bases, leaving 4 bases between the germline ends. This CDR3 has 13 residues. CDR3 amino acids: CASSLGPSYEQYF. As DNA, the CDR3 is TGTGCCAGCAGCTTAGGGCCCTCCTACGAGCAGTACTTC.

This chain joins TRBV28 and TRBJ2-1; no clear D gene. This CDR3 has 15 residues. Trimming took 2 bases from V and 2 from J, leaving 10 bases between them. Germline V lookup: CDR1 MDHEN, CDR2 SYDVKM. CDR3 sequence: CASSLISRPYNEQFF. CDR3 DNA sequence: TGTGCCAGCAGTTTAATAAGCCGCCCCTACAATGAGCAGTTCTTC. Full variable domain (missing parts from reference TRBV28 and TRBJ2-1): DVKVTQSSRYLVKRTGEKVFLECVQDMDHENMFWYRQDPGLGLRLIYFSYDVKMKEKGDIPEGYSVSREKKERFSLILESASTNQTSMYLCASSLISRPYNEQFFGPGTRLTVL.

This clonotype was counted at least ten times. The V gene is TRBV5-1, the J gene TRBJ2-3, with 11 bases fitting TRBD2. CDR1 and CDR2 from the germline V gene are SGHRS and YFSETQ. The CDR3 covers 16 residues. V lost 2 bases and J lost 5; bases outside the gene matches: 7. CDR3 DNA: TGCGCCAGCAGCTTTAAACTAGCGGGAGCAAGAGATACGCAGTATTTT. The encoded protein is CASSFKLAGARDTQYF.

This clonotype was recorded only once. The J gene is TRBJ1-2, the V gene TRBV5-5; no clear D. The germline V gene has CDR1 SGHKS and CDR2 YYEKEE (reference sequence). Trimming removed 0 bases from V and 0 bases from J, with 6 bases in between. This CDR3 contains 14 residues. The CDR3, as DNA: TGTGCCAGCAGCTTGGACGGAACTAACTATGGCTACACCTTC. This gives the protein CASSLDGTNYGYTF.

This clonotype was observed at least ten times. J is TRBJ2-1 and V is TRBV6-5, with 9 bases fitting TRBD1. The germline V gene has CDR1 MNHEY and CDR2 SVGAGI. The CDR3 length is 15 residues. The V segment lost 5 bases and the J segment 8 bases; nucleotides outside the gene matches: 10. This chain's CDR3 is CASSRRDRAPYEQFF. CDR3 DNA: TGTGCCAGCAGTCGCCGGGACAGGGCCCCCTATGAGCAGTTCTTC.

This clonotype turned up a few times. The chain is built from TRBV18 and TRBJ2-3; tentative D call: TRBD2 (7 bases). This CDR3 contains 15 residues. Germline assignment: CDR1 KGHSH and CDR2 LQKENI. With 5 bases removed from V and 3 bases from J, the gap between germline ends came to 15 bases. The CDR3 sequence is CASSTRGAGTDTQYF. In nucleotides, the CDR3 is TGTGCCAGCTCAACTCGGGGGGCCGGAACAGATACGCAGTATTTT.

In its sample, this clonotype was seen a few times. CDR3: CASSRQGFLNTEAFF. The CDR3 DNA reads as TGTGCCAGCAGTCGACAGGGATTCTTGAACACTGAAGCTTTCTTT. The rearrangement links TRBV28 to TRBJ1-1; 7 bases fit TRBD1. Germline-derived CDR1 and CDR2 are MDHEN and SYDVKM. There are 15 residues in the CDR3. Unmatched junction bases numbered 6, after V lost 5 bases and J lost 0 bases.

This clonotype was counted ten times or more. J is TRBJ2-3 and V is TRBV20-1, with 10 nucleotides matching TRBD2. Germline values: CDR1 DFQATT, CDR2 SNEGSKA (reference sequence). Trimming at V came to 3 bases and at J to 5 bases, leaving 5 bases not matched to a gene. The length of the CDR3 is 14 residues. The CDR3 protein is CSASTAGGLDTQYF. CDR3 sequence (DNA): TGCAGTGCTAGCACAGCGGGGGGGCTAGATACGCAGTATTTT.

The chain links TRBV7-9 to TRBJ2-2; possibly TRBD1 for D (6 bases). The CDR3 consists of 15 residues. The germline V gene has CDR1 SEHNR and CDR2 FQNEAQ (reference sequence). V was shortened by 8 bases and J by 4 bases, with 17 bases between the two germline ends. The DNA of the CDR3 is TGTGCCAGCTCCAAAGGGGCAGGGGTCACCGGGGAGCTGTTTTTT. Its protein product is CASSKGAGVTGELFF.

This clonotype was detected many times. The chain carries TRBV29-1 and TRBJ2-1, with D perhaps TRBD1 or TRBD2 (5 bases each). The ends were cut back, 7 bases at V and 8 bases at J, with 21 bases in the middle. The CDR3 length is 14 residues. Germline CDR1 and CDR2: SQVTM and ANQGSEA. For the CDR3, the DNA is TGCAGCGCACTGCACCGGGACCTTTCCGATGAGCAGTTCTTC. Its protein is CSALHRDLSDEQFF.

This clonotype appeared many times. DNA of the CDR3: TGTGCCAGCAGAGGACAGGGGGCGCCAGGTGACACCGGGGAGCTGTTTTTT. As protein: CASRGQGAPGDTGELFF. The chain carries TRBV6-5 and TRBJ2-2; 11 nucleotides match TRBD1. Germline CDR1 and CDR2: MNHEY and SVGAGI. Germline trimming cut 6 bases from V and 3 bases from J; bases unmatched to any gene: 9. This CDR3 is built from 17 residues.

The sample holds many counts of this clonotype. V and J are TRBV6-2 or TRBV6-3 and TRBJ2-2, with no clear D. This CDR3 is built from 13 residues. V lost 2 bases and J lost 3, with 4 bases in between. CDR1 and CDR2 from the germline V gene are MNHEY and SVGEGT. The CDR3 DNA is TGTGCCAGCAGTTACAGGGACACCGGGGAGCTGTTTTTT. Its protein product is CASSYRDTGELFF.

This clonotype showed up many times. This rearrangement joins TRBV20-1 to TRBJ2-1; TRBD2 agrees at 10 bases. The germline V gene encodes CDR1 DFQATT and CDR2 SNEGSKA (reference sequence). The CDR3 length is 18 residues. The V and J ends lost 4 bases and 0 bases, in that order; junction bases with no gene match: 12. Here the CDR3 DNA reads TGCAGTGCTAAGGGAAGCGGGGGGGCAATCGTCTCCTACAATGAGCAGTTCTTC. It codes for CSAKGSGGAIVSYNEQFF.

This clonotype was detected ten times or more. The gene calls are TRBV14 and TRBJ1-3; D remains unclear. CDR1 is SGHDN and CDR2 is FVKESK in the germline V gene. Trimming pared 5 bases from V and 13 bases from J, leaving 12 bases between. CDR3 length: 11 residues. The CDR3 DNA sequence: TGTGCCAGCAGCTCGGCCGGCCTTATATATTTT. This translates into CASSSAGLIYF.

This clonotype was counted many times. V usage is TRBV29-1 and J usage is TRBJ2-1; TRBD2 aligns across 9 bases. The CDR3 spans 13 residues. With 7 bases clipped from V and 9 bases from J, the junction kept 10 bases outside the gene matches. The germline CDR1 and CDR2 sequences are SQVTM and ANQGSEA. The CDR3 nucleotides read TGCAGCGCAGTGGGTAGCGGGGGCGGTGAGCAGTTCTTC. Translation gives CSAVGSGGGEQFF.

This clonotype was detected ten times or more. This chain links TRBV29-1 with TRBJ2-7; 8 bases agree with TRBD2. Germline values: CDR1 SQVTM, CDR2 ANQGSEA. V lost 3 bases and J lost 6; bases outside the gene matches: 7. The CDR3 covers 13 residues. CDR3 bases: TGCAGCGTTGACGGGACTAGGTGGGGCGAGCAGTACTTC. Translated, it gives CSVDGTRWGEQYF.

In its sample, this clonotype ranks as medium-sized. The V call is TRBV7-2, the J call TRBJ1-1; D is ambiguous. With 0 bases removed from V and 2 bases from J, the gap between germline ends came to 4 bases. This CDR3 comprises 13 residues. Germline V CDR1 and CDR2: SGHTA, FQGNSA. As DNA, the CDR3 is TGTGCCAGCAGCTTAGCTGGTAACACTGAAGCTTTCTTT. It translates to CASSLAGNTEAFF.

This clonotype was seen ten or more times. The chain has TRBV5-1 and TRBJ1-4; D not certain. CDR3 size: 14 residues. Germline V CDR1 and CDR2: SGHRS, YFSETQ. Deletions cut 4 bases from V and 5 bases from J, with 12 bases between. CDR3 bases: TGCGCCAGCAGCCCAGGTGACAAGAATGAAAAACTGTTTTTT. Protein product: CASSPGDKNEKLFF.

This clonotype has ten or more counts. The chain is built from TRBV5-1 and TRBJ2-2; 10 nucleotides agree with TRBD2. The CDR3 sequence is 17 residues long. Germline CDR1 is SGHRS and CDR2 is YFSETQ. V trimming: 4 bases; J trimming: 0 bases; junction bases outside the gene matches: 6. DNA of the CDR3: TGCGCCAGCAGCGGGGGACTAGCGCCGACGAACACCGGGGAGCTGTTTTTT. Its protein product is CASSGGLAPTNTGELFF.

The table lists this clonotype with a few counts. The rearrangement uses TRBV7-2 and TRBJ2-5, with 9 bases that match TRBD2. Germline V gene lookup returns CDR1 SGHTA and CDR2 FQGNSA. The CDR3 covers 15 residues. V was clipped by 5 bases and J by 5 bases; unmatched bases: 9. CDR3 sequence: CASSRASGMGETQYF. CDR3 DNA: TGTGCCAGCAGCAGAGCTAGCGGGATGGGGGAGACCCAGTACTTC.

This clonotype was counted ten times or more. J is TRBJ2-5 and V is TRBV7-2; weak D call: TRBD2 (7 bases). The CDR3 has 15 residues. The germline CDR1 and CDR2 sequences are SGHTA and FQGNSA. The V gene lost 8 bases and the J gene lost 1 base, with 17 bases spanning the gap. CDR3 DNA: TGTGCCAGCGGGCGGGCGGGGGCCTCCCAAGAGACCCAGTACTTC. This encodes CASGRAGASQETQYF.

This clonotype was counted ten times or more. The chain has TRBV7-3 and TRBJ2-1; D gene ambiguous. CDR3 length equals 14 residues. Per the germline V gene, CDR1 is SGHTA and CDR2 is FQGTGA. Trimming cost V 4 bases and J 1 base, with 8 bases left between them. The CDR3 loop is CASSSSGSYNEQFF. The DNA for the CDR3 is TGTGCCAGCAGCTCCTCAGGTTCCTACAATGAGCAGTTCTTC.

Sample share makes this clonotype medium-sized (0.01 to 0.1%). The CDR3 DNA reads as TGTGCCAGCAGCCCTCCTGGGCTAGCGGGTTTCAATGAGCAGTTCTTC. It codes for CASSPPGLAGFNEQFF. The rearrangement uses TRBV7-9 and TRBJ2-1; 8 bases match TRBD2. CDR3 length equals 16 residues. Germline CDR1 reads SEHNR; CDR2 reads FQNEAQ (reference sequence). The junction had 12 bases not matched to a gene; V was cut back by 5 bases and J by 6 bases.

Only a few counts were recorded for this clonotype. The rearrangement joins TRBV7-3 to TRBJ1-1; 9 bases match TRBD1. This CDR3 comprises 13 residues. CDR1 SGHTA and CDR2 FQGTGA come from the germline V gene. J was trimmed by 0 bases and V by 8 bases; bases with no gene match: 1. The CDR3 nucleotides are TGTGCCAGCGGACAGGGGATGAACACTGAAGCTTTCTTT. Protein sequence: CASGQGMNTEAFF.